The entry below describes one T cell receptor (beta chain). Sequencing was performed with immunoSEQ multiplex PCR; in TCRdb, only in-frame clones are kept and a portion is missing. Of around 280,000 clones in the sample, around 90% were seen once. This sample is drawn from a study of blood T cell repertoires in COVID-19. Recovered status in Cohort 3 required two negative PCRs, clearance, or symptom resolution. V lost 0 bases to trimming and J lost 3 bases, with 12 bases between them. Germline V gene data show CDR1 as MGHRA and CDR2 as YSYEKL. CDR3 size: 17 residues. The chain is built from TRBV4-1 and TRBJ1-6; D perhaps matches TRBD1 (6 bases). The receptor's source is a woman between 40 and 55 years old who had recovered from COVID-19. Sequenced material: PBMCs or T cells enriched from blood (not recorded which). The CDR3 nucleotides are TGCGCCAGCAGCCAAGATTCAGGGGCGAACTATAATTCACCCCTCCACTTT. Residues: CASSQDSGANYNSPLHF.